What follows is one TCR beta chain and its context. CDR1 and CDR2 (germline): KGHSH, LQKENI. CDR3 length: 14 amino acids. V was clipped by 3 bases and J by 4 bases; unmatched bases: 4. The method was immunoSEQ multiplex PCR; TCRdb's version includes in-frame clones alone and lacks a portion of them. The data contain 330,000 or so clones, roughly 88% of them singletons. These data are taken from a study of blood T cell repertoires in COVID-19. About the study: Sources were T cells, B-cell-depleted T cells, or PBMCs; the material itself was cDNA or gDNA.

This chain connects TRBV18 to TRBJ1-1, with TRBD1 identical over 8 bases. This clonotype was obtained from a man aged 30-40 years who had recovered from COVID-19. Sequencing input: PBMCs or T cells enriched from blood (not recorded which). CDR3 DNA sequence: TGTGCCAGCTCACCGGACAGGGAGGTCACTGAAGCTTTCTTT. It encodes CASSPDREVTEAFF.